This is a list of T cell receptor beta chains from one sample in a study of regulatory T cells in long-lasting Graves disease. MiXCR, run by TCRdb on the multiplex PCR reads, gives a single entry per CDR3 protein. The sample lists 350,000 to 450,000 distinct CDR3 sequences, approximately 16% occurring once. These data also formed part of another study, on T cells in Graves' hyperthyroidism and ophthalmopathy.

The source material was peripheral blood mononuclear cells (PBMCs), sampled at new diagnosis, from a patient treated with antithyroid drugs. These receptors all come from a woman in her 40s with Graves disease. Both conserved end residues are part of each CDR3. Each record gives: clone size, V gene, D gene, J gene, CDR3 protein, CDR3 DNA. D genes are given only for firm matches. A row's size may be missing; if present it is once, few, many or a size class.

.	TRBV5-6	TRBD2	TRBJ2-1	CASSVIRGGEQFF	TGTGCCAGCAGCGTAATCCGGGGGGGTGAGCAGTTCTTC
many	TRBV11-3	.	TRBJ2-7	CASSLERSGKTGEQYF	TGTGCCAGCAGCTTAGAGCGGTCAGGTAAAACGGGCGAGCAGTACTTC
many	TRBV11-2	.	TRBJ2-1	CASSLDQVGNRNEQFF	TGTGCCAGCAGCTTAGATCAGGTCGGGAATAGGAATGAGCAGTTCTTC
.	TRBV5-4	TRBD2	TRBJ2-1	CASTQGPSGTPEQFF	TGTGCCAGCACCCAAGGTCCTAGCGGGACGCCTGAGCAGTTCTTC
many	TRBV5-1	.	TRBJ2-6	CASSLPEGFGANVLTF	TGCGCCAGCAGCTTGCCAGAGGGATTCGGGGCCAACGTCCTGACTTTC
.	TRBV11-2	TRBD2	TRBJ2-5	CASSSNSGRGTQYF	TGTGCCAGCAGCTCGAATAGCGGGAGGGGGACCCAGTACTTC
many	TRBV5-1	.	TRBJ2-3	CASRREALGTDTQYF	TGCGCCAGTCGACGAGAGGCACTAGGCACAGATACGCAGTATTTT
many	TRBV27	.	TRBJ1-5	CASSLFGGGAQPQHF	TGTGCCAGCAGTTTATTTGGCGGGGGGGCCCAGCCCCAGCATTTT
few	TRBV20-1	.	TRBJ2-7	CSATGDSYEQYF	TGCAGTGCTACAGGGGACTCCTACGAGCAGTACTTC
many	TRBV12-3/TRBV12-4	TRBD1	TRBJ1-2	CASSLGVTGGGYTF	TGTGCCAGCAGTCTAGGGGTTACAGGGGGTGGCTACACCTTC
.	TRBV20-1	.	TRBJ2-1	CSADSWEFNEQFF	TGCAGTGCCGACTCATGGGAGTTCAATGAGCAGTTCTTC
few	TRBV3-1	TRBD2	TRBJ2-7	CASSQESSGRYEQYF	TGTGCCAGCAGCCAAGAATCTAGCGGTCGGTACGAGCAGTACTTC
few	TRBV6-1	.	TRBJ2-7	CASSQRQGGMYEQYF	TGTGCCAGCAGTCAACGACAGGGAGGGATGTACGAGCAGTACTTC
many	TRBV6-7	TRBD2	TRBJ2-3	CASSLGTSGKGADTQYF	TGTGCCAGCAGTCTCGGGACTAGCGGGAAAGGGGCAGATACGCAGTATTTT
many	TRBV19	TRBD2	TRBJ2-7	CASSMGGAVYEQYF	TGTGCCAGTAGTATGGGAGGGGCCGTCTACGAGCAGTACTTC
many	TRBV11-2	TRBD1	TRBJ2-3	CASSSDRATDTQYF	TGTGCCAGCAGCTCCGACAGGGCCACAGATACGCAGTATTTT
few	TRBV20-1	.	TRBJ2-3	CSATRDGAAGGTDTQYF	TGCAGTGCTACCCGGGATGGGGCAGCAGGGGGCACAGATACGCAGTATTTT
.	TRBV20-1	.	TRBJ2-1	CSARNPQGGNEQFF	TGCAGTGCTAGAAATCCTCAGGGGGGCAATGAGCAGTTCTTC
.	TRBV5-5	TRBD2	TRBJ2-1	CASSIGTSGAYNEQFF	TGTGCCAGCAGCATAGGGACTAGCGGAGCCTACAATGAGCAGTTCTTC
few	TRBV3-1	TRBD2	TRBJ2-3	CASSRSGRALADTQYF	TGTGCCAGCAGCCGAAGCGGGAGGGCCTTGGCCGATACGCAGTATTTT
.	TRBV6-1	TRBD2	TRBJ2-3	CASSKAGEFHTQYF	TGTGCCAGCAGTAAAGCGGGAGAATTTCATACGCAGTATTTT
many	TRBV11-2	TRBD2	TRBJ2-3	CASSLLTSGRVADTQYF	TGTGCCAGCAGCTTATTGACTAGCGGGAGGGTAGCGGATACGCAGTATTTT
many	TRBV11-3	TRBD1	TRBJ1-4	CASSTLTGTNGKLFF	TGTGCCAGCAGCACCTTGACAGGGACGAATGGAAAACTGTTTTTT
many	TRBV11-2	TRBD1	TRBJ2-7	CASIFDRGRSEQYF	TGTGCCAGCATCTTTGACAGGGGGCGAAGCGAGCAGTACTTC
many	TRBV28	.	TRBJ2-7	CASSLRFLGGRSYEQYF	TGTGCCAGCAGTTTAAGGTTCCTGGGGGGCCGGAGCTACGAGCAGTACTTC
many	TRBV12-3/TRBV12-4	.	TRBJ2-1	CASKTNREEQFF	TGTGCCAGCAAGACTAACCGGGAAGAGCAGTTCTTC
many	TRBV6-1	.	TRBJ2-2	CASTTGKGIGELFF	TGTGCCAGCACCACGGGCAAGGGTATCGGGGAGCTGTTTTTT
many	TRBV28	TRBD2	TRBJ2-7	CASSLTSVYEQYF	TGTGCCAGCAGTTTGACTAGCGTGTACGAGCAGTACTTC
.	TRBV5-4	.	TRBJ2-1	CASSWPRNEQFF	TGTGCCAGCAGCTGGCCAAGAAATGAGCAGTTCTTC
.	TRBV5-4	.	TRBJ2-1	CASSPDEAGEQFF	TGTGCCAGCAGCCCGGATGAAGCGGGTGAGCAGTTCTTC
many	TRBV27	.	TRBJ2-7	CATSGASYEQYF	TGTGCCACCTCAGGGGCCTCTTACGAGCAGTACTTC